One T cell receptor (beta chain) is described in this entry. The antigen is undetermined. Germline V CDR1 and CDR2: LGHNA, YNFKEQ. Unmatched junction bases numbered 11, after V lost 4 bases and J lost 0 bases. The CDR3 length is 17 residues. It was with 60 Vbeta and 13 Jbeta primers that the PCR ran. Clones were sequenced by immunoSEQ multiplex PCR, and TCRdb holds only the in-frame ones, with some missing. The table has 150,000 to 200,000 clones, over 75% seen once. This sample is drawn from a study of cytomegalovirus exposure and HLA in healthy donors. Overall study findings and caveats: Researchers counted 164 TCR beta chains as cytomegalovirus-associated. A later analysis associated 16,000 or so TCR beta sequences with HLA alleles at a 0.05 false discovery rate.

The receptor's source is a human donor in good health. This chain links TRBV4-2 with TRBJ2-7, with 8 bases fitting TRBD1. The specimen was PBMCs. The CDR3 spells CASSLTGAGQVSYEQYF. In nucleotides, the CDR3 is TGTGCCAGCAGCCTGACGGGGGCGGGACAGGTCTCCTACGAGCAGTACTTC.